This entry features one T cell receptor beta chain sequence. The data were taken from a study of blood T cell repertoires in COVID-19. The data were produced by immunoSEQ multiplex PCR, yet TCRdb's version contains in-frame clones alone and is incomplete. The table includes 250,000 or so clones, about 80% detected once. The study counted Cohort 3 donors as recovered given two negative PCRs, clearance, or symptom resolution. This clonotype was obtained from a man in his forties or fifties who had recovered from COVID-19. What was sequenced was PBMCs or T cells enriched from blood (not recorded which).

CDR3 residues: CASSIRGLRNTIYF. The CDR3 nucleotides read TGTGCCAGTAGTATCAGGGGGCTCAGAAACACCATATATTTT. This sequence joins TRBV19 and TRBJ1-3; 8 bases map to TRBD1. The CDR3 covers 14 residues. V lost 3 bases and J lost 5; bases outside the gene matches: 3. In germline, CDR1 is LNHDA, CDR2 SQIVND (reference sequence).